The clone carrying this T cell receptor beta chain was recorded only once. Its specificity is unknown. Trimming removed 1 base from V and 6 bases from J, with 10 bases in between. CDR1 is SEHNR and CDR2 is FQNEAQ in the germline V gene (reference sequence). The CDR3 runs to 14 residues. Use of 60 Vbeta and 13 Jbeta primers characterized the PCR. This table comes from immunoSEQ multiplex PCR, and its TCRdb copy is limited to in-frame clones, with some not included. There are about 110,000 clones in the sample; about 70% occur only once, and around 4.9% lies in the top ten. The entry originates in a study of cytomegalovirus exposure and HLA in healthy donors. The study, taken as a whole, reports: Among TCR sequences, most were rare, though some public TCRs appeared in many donors.

The V and J genes are TRBV7-9 and TRBJ1-5, with a weak D call TRBD1 (5 bases). Sequencing was performed on PBMCs. The receptor was derived from a man aged 30 to 45 in good health and CMV-seropositive. The CDR3 is CASSLGGGGQPQHF. CDR3 DNA sequence: TGTGCCAGCAGCTTAGGCGGGGGGGGTCAGCCCCAGCATTTT.